This passage covers 4 T cell receptor beta chains from one sample sequenced in a study of cytomegalovirus exposure and HLA in healthy donors. Method: immunoSEQ multiplex PCR; TCRdb's copy keeps in-frame clones and lacks some. The sample has approximately 220,000 clones, around 90% seen once; the top ten hold about 0.95%. Sequenced sample: PBMCs. These receptors came from a young woman in good health and CMV-seronegative.

This clone was detected only once. The gene calls are TRBV6-5 and TRBJ1-5; D might be TRBD1 (6 bases). CDR1 is MNHEY, CDR2 SVGAGI, per germline. The CDR3 covers 15 residues. V lost 5 bases and J 5 bases, leaving 16 bases between the germline ends. The CDR3 sequence is CASSQVRGQYQPQHF. The CDR3 DNA is TGTGCCAGCAGTCAAGTCAGGGGTCAGTATCAGCCCCAGCATTTT.

The rearrangement uses TRBV9 and TRBJ2-1; the match to TRBD2 covers 15 bases. The V and J ends lost 3 bases and 2 bases, in that order; junction bases with no gene match: 3. This CDR3 is 17 amino acids long. CDR1 and CDR2 (germline): SGDLS, YYNGEE. CDR3 sequence: CASSAGLAGGPYNEQFF. The CDR3 DNA follows: TGTGCCAGCAGCGCTGGACTAGCGGGAGGGCCCTACAATGAGCAGTTCTTC.

V and J are TRBV28 and TRBJ1-3, with D unclear. The ends were cut back, 3 bases at V and 4 bases at J, with 7 bases in the middle. This CDR3 is built from 13 residues. Looked up from germline, CDR1 is MDHEN and CDR2 is SYDVKM. CDR3: CASSFLFGNTIYF. The CDR3 DNA follows: TGTGCCAGCAGTTTTCTCTTCGGAAACACCATATATTTT. The whole variable domain, filled in from reference TRBV28 and TRBJ1-3, reads DVKVTQSSRYLVKRTGEKVFLECVQDMDHENMFWYRQDPGLGLRLIYFSYDVKMKEKGDIPEGYSVSREKKERFSLILESASTNQTSMYLCASSFLFGNTIYFGEGSWLTVV.

V is TRBV7-3 and J is TRBJ2-3; 8 positions agree with TRBD2. The CDR3 loop spans 13 amino acids. Germline V gene data show CDR1 as SGHTA and CDR2 as FQGTGA. Germline trimming cut 3 bases from V and 6 bases from J; bases unmatched to any gene: 2. CDR3 sequence (DNA): TGTGCCAGCAGCTTCGGGGGGGACGATACGCAGTATTTT. Translating it yields CASSFGGDDTQYF. The full variable domain, its missing parts supplied by reference TRBV7-3 and TRBJ2-3, is GAGVSQTPSNKVTEKGKYVELRCDPISGHTALYWYRQSLGQGPEFLIYFQGTGAADDSGLPNDRFFAVRPEGSVSTLKIQRTERGDSAVYLCASSFGGDDTQYFGPGTRLTVL.